The rows below give T cell receptor beta chains drawn from one sample of a study of blood T cell repertoires in COVID-19. Clones were sequenced by immunoSEQ multiplex PCR, and TCRdb holds only the in-frame ones, with some missing. The repertoire holds roughly 430,000 clones, with 70% to 90% as singletons. The sequenced sample consisted of PBMCs or T cells enriched from blood (not recorded which). These TCRs come from a woman aged 18-29 years who had been exposed to COVID-19. Each CDR3 is given with its conserved first and last residue. The D gene is left open where the match is weak. Clone size is given for some rows only: seen once, a few or many times, or a class if the clone is expanded.

J gene,D gene,clone size,V gene,CDR3 protein,CDR3 DNA
TRBJ2-1,TRBD1,-,TRBV2,CASRDRVGNEQFF,TGTGCCAGCAGAGACAGGGTGGGCAATGAGCAGTTCTTC
TRBJ1-1,TRBD1,-,TRBV7-2,CASSATGANTEAFF,TGTGCCAGCAGCGCAACAGGGGCGAACACTGAAGCTTTCTTT
TRBJ1-2,TRBD1,-,TRBV27,CASSPLTGAIDGYTF,TGTGCCAGCAGTCCCTTGACAGGGGCTATAGATGGCTACACCTTC
TRBJ1-1,-,-,TRBV18,CASSPPRLVEAEAFF,TGTGCCAGCTCACCACCTAGACTGGTAGAGGCTGAAGCTTTCTTT
TRBJ1-2,-,-,TRBV28,CASSFSGVYGYTF,TGTGCCAGCAGTTTCTCGGGGGTCTATGGCTACACCTTC
TRBJ2-1,TRBD1,-,TRBV9,CASSPTGGAYNEQFF,TGTGCCAGCAGCCCGACAGGGGGGGCCTACAATGAGCAGTTCTTC
TRBJ2-1,TRBD2,-,TRBV19,CASSIVRGGPGQFF,TGTGCCAGTAGTATCGTCCGGGGGGGCCCTGGGCAGTTCTTC
TRBJ2-3,-,-,TRBV5-4,CASSLSGTHTDTQYF,TGTGCCAGCAGCTTATCCGGGACACACACAGATACGCAGTATTTT
TRBJ1-1,-,-,TRBV3-1/TRBV3-2,CASSQDRRDPWAAFF,TGTGCCAGCAGCCAAGATAGGAGGGACCCCTGGGCAGCTTTCTTT
TRBJ1-2,-,-,TRBV7-9,CASSLGTGSEGYTF,TGTGCCAGCAGCTTAGGCACGGGATCCGAGGGCTACACCTTC
TRBJ2-5,-,once,TRBV28,CASSFAGIQETQYF,TGTGCCAGCAGTTTCGCGGGGATCCAAGAGACCCAGTACTTC
TRBJ2-1,-,-,TRBV3-1/TRBV3-2,CASSRGGDFYNEQFF,TGTGCCAGCTCCCGAGGCGGGGACTTCTACAATGAGCAGTTCTTC
TRBJ1-4,TRBD1,-,TRBV19,CASRRPGQGPRGGEKLFF,TGTGCCAGTAGAAGACCGGGACAGGGGCCTCGTGGGGGTGAAAAACTGTTTTTT
TRBJ2-7,-,once,TRBV5-1,CASSFPTGDRQYF,TGCGCCAGCAGCTTCCCGACGGGAGATCGGCAGTACTTC
TRBJ2-7,-,-,TRBV11-2,CASSLVGGSSYEQYF,TGTGCCAGCAGCTTAGTAGGAGGGAGCTCCTACGAGCAGTACTTC
TRBJ1-2,TRBD1,-,TRBV6-5,CASSWTGGVNGYTF,TGTGCCAGCAGTTGGACAGGGGGCGTTAATGGCTACACCTTC
TRBJ1-2,TRBD1,-,TRBV6-1,CASSDHRGARYPGYTF,TGTGCCAGCAGTGACCACAGGGGGGCGCGGTATCCTGGCTACACCTTC
TRBJ1-6,TRBD1,-,TRBV4-2,CASSPGTGDNSPLHF,TGTGCCAGCAGCCCCGGGACAGGGGATAATTCACCCCTCCACTTT
TRBJ1-2,-,many,TRBV20-1,CSASPPGGYTF,TGCAGTGCTAGTCCCCCAGGTGGCTACACCTTC
TRBJ2-7,-,once,TRBV7-6,CASSLSYGDSYEQYF,TGTGCCAGCAGCTTAAGTTATGGTGACAGCTACGAGCAGTACTTC
TRBJ2-7,-,-,TRBV6-1,CASSEAPSRDEQYF,TGTGCCAGCAGTGAAGCACCCAGCCGGGACGAGCAGTACTTC
TRBJ1-5,-,-,TRBV15,CATSRDLADNQPQHF,TGTGCCACCAGCAGAGATTTGGCCGATAATCAGCCCCAGCATTTT
TRBJ1-1,-,-,TRBV11-3,CASSLDRGSAEAFF,TGTGCCAGCAGCTTAGACAGGGGTTCGGCTGAAGCTTTCTTT
TRBJ2-2,TRBD2,-,TRBV10-2,CASSEGLAGGELFF,TGCGCCAGCAGTGAGGGACTAGCGGGCGGGGAGCTGTTTTTT
TRBJ1-1,-,few,TRBV4-1,CASSRDISRLEAFF,TGCGCCAGCAGCCGGGACATTTCTCGCTTGGAAGCTTTCTTT
TRBJ1-5,-,-,TRBV7-9,CASSLGGQPQHF,TGTGCCAGCAGCTTAGGAGGACAGCCCCAGCATTTT
TRBJ2-7,TRBD1,-,TRBV10-2,CASSEPDRAGWEQYF,TGCGCCAGCAGTGAGCCGGACAGGGCCGGGTGGGAGCAGTACTTC
TRBJ2-7,-,-,TRBV15,CATSRDRGNYEQYF,TGTGCCACCAGCAGAGATCGGGGAAACTACGAGCAGTACTTC
TRBJ2-7,-,-,TRBV29-1,CSVELLVSYEQYF,TGCAGCGTTGAATTACTTGTCTCCTACGAGCAGTACTTC
TRBJ2-1,TRBD1,-,TRBV5-1,CASSLVPGTGDNEQFF,TGCGCCAGCAGCTTGGTCCCGGGGACAGGGGACAATGAGCAGTTCTTC
TRBJ2-3,-,-,TRBV13,CASSLDTQYF,TGTGCCAGCAGCCTGGATACGCAGTATTTT
TRBJ1-3,-,-,TRBV7-2,CASSLEFRSSGNTIYF,TGTGCCAGCAGCTTAGAATTCCGGAGCTCTGGAAACACCATATATTTT
TRBJ1-2,-,-,TRBV5-5,CASSYEGSYGYTF,TGTGCCAGCAGCTATGAGGGCTCCTATGGCTACACCTTC
TRBJ1-1,TRBD1,-,TRBV28,CASTLAPGQGAHWNTEAFF,TGTGCCAGCACCTTAGCCCCGGGACAGGGGGCGCATTGGAACACTGAAGCTTTCTTT
TRBJ1-1,-,-,TRBV13,CASSLDSRGTEAFF,TGTGCCAGCAGCTTGGACAGCCGAGGTACTGAAGCTTTCTTT
TRBJ2-7,TRBD2,-,TRBV27,CASSVTGLAGFYEQYF,TGTGCCAGCAGTGTTACGGGACTAGCGGGGTTTTACGAGCAGTACTTC
TRBJ1-2,-,-,TRBV5-8,CASSPDNYGYTF,TGTGCCAGCAGCCCAGATAACTATGGCTACACCTTC
TRBJ1-5,TRBD1,-,TRBV28,CASSAPQGVRFGNQPQHF,TGTGCCAGCAGCGCCCCGCAGGGGGTGAGATTCGGCAATCAGCCCCAGCATTTT
TRBJ1-5,-,-,TRBV27,CASSAGGNQPQHF,TGTGCCAGCAGTGCAGGCGGCAATCAGCCCCAGCATTTT
TRBJ2-7,TRBD2,-,TRBV29-1,CSVQGTSGPLREQYF,TGCAGCGTTCAGGGGACTAGCGGGCCTCTTAGGGAGCAGTACTTC
TRBJ2-2,TRBD1,-,TRBV2,CASTYRGEDTGELFF,TGTGCCAGCACCTACAGGGGAGAGGACACCGGGGAGCTGTTTTTT
TRBJ2-7,-,-,TRBV6-2/TRBV6-3,CASSYAGSYEQYF,TGTGCCAGCAGTTACGCAGGGTCCTACGAGCAGTACTTC
TRBJ2-3,-,-,TRBV19,CASNSRRSTDTQYF,TGTGCCAGTAACTCCAGGAGGAGCACAGATACGCAGTATTTT
TRBJ2-1,TRBD1,once,TRBV28,CASSLWGGTGIEQFF,TGTGCCAGCAGTTTATGGGGAGGGACAGGGATCGAGCAGTTCTTC
TRBJ1-1,-,-,TRBV12-5,CASGLAPQMNTEAFF,TGTGCTAGTGGTTTGGCTCCTCAGATGAACACTGAAGCTTTCTTT
TRBJ1-4,-,-,TRBV18,CASSPSGSNEKLFF,TGTGCCAGCTCACCTTCCGGGTCTAATGAAAAACTGTTTTTT
TRBJ2-1,-,-,TRBV6-5,CASSTSTRTKFF,TGTGCCAGCAGCACCTCCACTAGGACGAAGTTCTTC
TRBJ2-2,TRBD1,-,TRBV6-5,CASSSAGTGQSGELFF,TGTGCCAGCAGTTCCGCGGGGACAGGGCAATCCGGGGAGCTGTTTTTT
TRBJ1-2,-,-,TRBV28,CASSRMRDDYGYTF,TGTGCCAGCAGCCGGATGAGGGATGACTATGGCTACACCTTC
TRBJ2-2,TRBD1,-,TRBV6-5,CASSRDRGLTGELFF,TGTGCCAGCAGCCGGGACAGGGGGCTGACCGGGGAGCTGTTTTTT
TRBJ2-7,-,-,TRBV28,CASRTSGTPSYEQYF,TGTGCCAGCAGAACATCCGGGACACCAAGTTACGAGCAGTACTTC
TRBJ1-3,-,-,TRBV18,CASSPQSTGSSGNTIYF,TGTGCCAGCTCACCACAGTCGACAGGCAGCTCTGGAAACACCATATATTTT
TRBJ2-5,-,-,TRBV4-1,CASSSDKQETQYF,TGCGCCAGCAGCTCAGACAAGCAAGAGACCCAGTACTTC
TRBJ2-1,-,-,TRBV29-1,CSGERVARGDEQFF,TGCAGCGGCGAGCGGGTTGCTCGGGGCGATGAGCAGTTCTTC
TRBJ2-7,TRBD1,-,TRBV27,CASRRDRGLFEQYF,TGTGCCAGCAGGCGGGACAGGGGGTTGTTCGAGCAGTACTTC
TRBJ2-7,-,-,TRBV6-5,CARIRQGGYEQYF,TGTGCCAGGATTAGACAGGGAGGATACGAGCAGTACTTC
TRBJ2-7,-,-,TRBV14,CASSPSYEQYF,TGTGCCAGCAGCCCTTCCTACGAGCAGTACTTC
TRBJ1-1,TRBD1,-,TRBV9,CASSFSPGTGNTEAFF,TGTGCCAGCAGCTTCTCCCCCGGGACAGGGAACACTGAAGCTTTCTTT
TRBJ2-5,TRBD2,-,TRBV28,CASSSTSGGARETQYF,TGTGCCAGCAGTTCCACAAGCGGGGGGGCCCGGGAGACCCAGTACTTC
TRBJ2-2,TRBD2,-,TRBV2,CANVAGPTGELFF,TGTGCCAACGTAGCGGGACCCACCGGGGAGCTGTTTTTT